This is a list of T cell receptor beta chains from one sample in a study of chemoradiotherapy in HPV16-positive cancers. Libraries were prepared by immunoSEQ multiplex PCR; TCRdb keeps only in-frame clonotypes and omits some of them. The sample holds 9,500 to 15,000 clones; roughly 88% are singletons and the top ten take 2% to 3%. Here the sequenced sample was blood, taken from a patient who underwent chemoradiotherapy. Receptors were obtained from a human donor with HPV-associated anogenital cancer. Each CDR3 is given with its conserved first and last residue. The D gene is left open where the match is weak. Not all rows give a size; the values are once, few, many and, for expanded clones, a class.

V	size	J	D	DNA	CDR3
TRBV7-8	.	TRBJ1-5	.	TGTGCCAGCAGCTTAGTAGTTAGCAATCAGCCCCAGCATTTT	CASSLVVSNQPQHF
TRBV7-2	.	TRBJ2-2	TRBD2	TGTGCCAGCGGAGTACTTAGCGGGGGGGCCTTCGGGGAGCTGTTTTTT	CASGVLSGGAFGELFF
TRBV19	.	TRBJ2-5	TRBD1	TGTGCCAGTAGTACCGACGGGACAGGAGAAGAGACCCAGTACTTC	CASSTDGTGEETQYF
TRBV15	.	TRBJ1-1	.	TGTGCCACCAGCAGAGATCAGGTATTACCACAGCAAGGAGCTTTCTTT	CATSRDQVLPQQGAFF
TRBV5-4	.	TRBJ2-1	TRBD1	TGTGCCAGCAAATCAGAACAGGGGCACCCGAACAATGAGCAGTTCTTC	CASKSEQGHPNNEQFF
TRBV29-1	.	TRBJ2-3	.	TGCAGCCAAAGAACAGATACGCAGTATTTT	CSQRTDTQYF
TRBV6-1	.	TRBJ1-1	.	TGTGCCAGCAGTGTTTGGATCATGGACACTGAAGCTTTCTTT	CASSVWIMDTEAFF
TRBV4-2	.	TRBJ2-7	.	TGTGCCAGCAGCCAACGAACAGGGATTTGGTACGAGCAGTACTTC	CASSQRTGIWYEQYF
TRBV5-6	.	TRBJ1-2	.	TGTGCCAGCGGGGACTTTGGGGCGGCTAACTATGGCTACACCTTC	CASGDFGAANYGYTF
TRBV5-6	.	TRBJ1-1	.	TGTGCCAGCAGCGTATATCTCCGGGAAACAGAGTTTGAAGCTTTCTTT	CASSVYLRETEFEAFF
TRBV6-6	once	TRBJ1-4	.	TGTGCCAGCAGTTTGAGTACAGCATCGAGGGGTGAAAAACTGTTTTTT	CASSLSTASRGEKLFF
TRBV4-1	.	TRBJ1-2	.	TGCGCCAGCAGCCGACCACAGGGTCCCTCCTATGGCTACACCTTC	CASSRPQGPSYGYTF
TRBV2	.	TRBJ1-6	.	TGTGCCAGCACTGAGGGGTCATGGGCTAATTCACCCCTCCACTTT	CASTEGSWANSPLHF
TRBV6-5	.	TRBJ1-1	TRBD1	TGTGCCAGCAGACCACTCCAGACAGGGATCCCTGAAGCTTTCTTT	CASRPLQTGIPEAFF
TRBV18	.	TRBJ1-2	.	TGTGCCAGCTCACCACCCATTCGGGGCGCGGGGGGCTACACCTTC	CASSPPIRGAGGYTF
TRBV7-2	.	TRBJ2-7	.	TGTGCCAGCAGCCCAAGCGGACCCTACGAGCAGTACTTC	CASSPSGPYEQYF
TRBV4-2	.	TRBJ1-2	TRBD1	TGTGCCAGCAGCTCCCCTGGACAGGGAGTTCATGGCTACACCTTC	CASSSPGQGVHGYTF